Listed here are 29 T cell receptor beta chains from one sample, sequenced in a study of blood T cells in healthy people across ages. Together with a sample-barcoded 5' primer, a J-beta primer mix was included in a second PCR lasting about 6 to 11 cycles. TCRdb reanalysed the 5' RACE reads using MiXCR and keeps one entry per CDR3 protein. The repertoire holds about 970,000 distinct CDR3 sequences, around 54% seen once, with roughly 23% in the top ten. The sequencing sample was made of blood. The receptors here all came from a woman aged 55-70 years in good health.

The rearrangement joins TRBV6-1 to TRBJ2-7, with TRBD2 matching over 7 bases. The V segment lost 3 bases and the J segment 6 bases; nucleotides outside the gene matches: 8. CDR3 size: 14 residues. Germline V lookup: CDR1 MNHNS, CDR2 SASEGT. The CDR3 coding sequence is TGTGCCAGCAGTGAGCGGGAGCCTCATATCGAGCAGTACTTC. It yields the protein CASSEREPHIEQYF.

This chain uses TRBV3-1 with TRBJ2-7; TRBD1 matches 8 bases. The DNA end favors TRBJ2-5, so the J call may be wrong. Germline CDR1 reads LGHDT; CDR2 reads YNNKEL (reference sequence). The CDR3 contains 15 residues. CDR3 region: CASSQNADRGETQYF. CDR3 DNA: TGTGCCAGCAGCCAAAACGCCGACAGGGGAGAGACCCAGTACTTC.

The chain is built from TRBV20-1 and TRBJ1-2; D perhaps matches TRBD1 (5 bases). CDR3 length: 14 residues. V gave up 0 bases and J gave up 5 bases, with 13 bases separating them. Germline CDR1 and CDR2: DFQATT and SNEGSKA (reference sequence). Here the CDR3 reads CSARDENRLYGYTF. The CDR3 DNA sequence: TGCAGTGCTAGAGATGAAAACAGGCTATATGGCTACACCTTC.

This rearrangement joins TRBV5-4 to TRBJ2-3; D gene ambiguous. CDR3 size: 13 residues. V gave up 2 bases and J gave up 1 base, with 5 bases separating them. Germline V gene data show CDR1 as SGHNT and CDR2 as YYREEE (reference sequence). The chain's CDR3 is CASSFFGTDTQYF. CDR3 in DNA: TGTGCCAGCAGCTTTTTCGGCACAGATACGCAGTATTTT.

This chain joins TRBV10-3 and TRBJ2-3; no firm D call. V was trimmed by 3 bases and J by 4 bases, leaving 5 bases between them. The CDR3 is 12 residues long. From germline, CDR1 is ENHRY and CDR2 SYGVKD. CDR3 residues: CAISEGSDTQYF. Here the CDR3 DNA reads TGTGCCATCAGTGAAGGGTCAGATACGCAGTATTTT.

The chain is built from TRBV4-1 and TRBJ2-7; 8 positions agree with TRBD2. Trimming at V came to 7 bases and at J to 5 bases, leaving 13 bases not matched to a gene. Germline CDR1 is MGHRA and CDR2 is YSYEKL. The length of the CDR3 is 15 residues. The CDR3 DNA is TGCGCCAGCACCGGTCCTTTAGCGGGAAACGACGAGCAGTACTTC. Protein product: CASTGPLAGNDEQYF.

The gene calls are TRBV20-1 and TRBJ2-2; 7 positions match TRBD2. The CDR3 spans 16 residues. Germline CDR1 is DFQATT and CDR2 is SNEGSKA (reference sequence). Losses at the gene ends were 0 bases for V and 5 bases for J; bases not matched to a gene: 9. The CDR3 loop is CSARDPGRGSTGELFF. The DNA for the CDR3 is TGCAGTGCTAGAGATCCGGGGCGGGGGTCGACCGGGGAGCTGTTTTTT.

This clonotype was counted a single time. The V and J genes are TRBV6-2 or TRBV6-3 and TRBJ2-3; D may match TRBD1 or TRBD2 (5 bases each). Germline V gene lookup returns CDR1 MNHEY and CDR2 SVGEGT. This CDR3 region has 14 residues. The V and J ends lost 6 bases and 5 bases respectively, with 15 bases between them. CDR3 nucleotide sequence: TGTGCCAGCAGGAGGGACCTCGTGGGAGATACGCAGTATTTT. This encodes CASRRDLVGDTQYF.

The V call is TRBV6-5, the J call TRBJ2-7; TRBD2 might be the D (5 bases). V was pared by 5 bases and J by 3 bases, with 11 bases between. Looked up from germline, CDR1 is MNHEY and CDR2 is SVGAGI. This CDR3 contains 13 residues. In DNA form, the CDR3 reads TGTGCCAGCAGTACTAGGTCTGGCTACGAGCAGTACTTC. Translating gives CASSTRSGYEQYF.

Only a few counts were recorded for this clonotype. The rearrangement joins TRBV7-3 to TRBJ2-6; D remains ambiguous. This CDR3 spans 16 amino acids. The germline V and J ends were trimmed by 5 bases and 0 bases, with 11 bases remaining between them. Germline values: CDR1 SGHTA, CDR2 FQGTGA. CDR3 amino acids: CASSASSSSGANVLTF. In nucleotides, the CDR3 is TGTGCCAGCAGCGCATCAAGTAGCTCTGGGGCCAACGTCCTGACTTTC.

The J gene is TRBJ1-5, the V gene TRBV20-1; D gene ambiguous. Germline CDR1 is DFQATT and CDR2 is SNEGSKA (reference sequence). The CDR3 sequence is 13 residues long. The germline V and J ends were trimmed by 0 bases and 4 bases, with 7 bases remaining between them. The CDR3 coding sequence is TGCAGTGCTAGAGATATCAGAAATCAGCCCCAGCATTTT. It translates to CSARDIRNQPQHF.

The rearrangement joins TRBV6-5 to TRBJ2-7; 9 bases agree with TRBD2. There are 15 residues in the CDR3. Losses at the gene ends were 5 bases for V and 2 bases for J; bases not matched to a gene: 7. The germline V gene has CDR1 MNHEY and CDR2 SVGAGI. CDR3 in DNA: TGTGCCAGCAGTGGCCAGGCGGGAGGGCCCTACGAGCAGTACTTC. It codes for CASSGQAGGPYEQYF.

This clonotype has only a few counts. The CDR3 region has the DNA TGTGCCAGCAGCCCTAGCGGGGGCGGTGATACGCAGTATTTT. It translates to CASSPSGGGDTQYF. The chain joins TRBV7-3 to TRBJ2-3, with 10 bases lining up with TRBD2. CDR1 and CDR2 from the germline V gene are SGHTA and FQGTGA. The junction had 5 bases not matched to a gene; V was cut back by 5 bases and J by 6 bases. The CDR3 runs 14 residues. The full variable domain, rest sourced from reference TRBV7-3 and TRBJ2-3, is GAGVSQTPSNKVTEKGKYVELRCDPISGHTALYWYRQSLGQGPEFLIYFQGTGAADDSGLPNDRFFAVRPEGSVSTLKIQRTERGDSAVYLCASSPSGGGDTQYFGPGTRLTVL.

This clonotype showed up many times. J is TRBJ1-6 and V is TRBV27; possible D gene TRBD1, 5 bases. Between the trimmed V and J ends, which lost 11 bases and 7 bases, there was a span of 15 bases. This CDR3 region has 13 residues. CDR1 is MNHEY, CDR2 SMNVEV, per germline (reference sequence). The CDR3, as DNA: TGTGCCTGCCGTTCGGAGGGGAATTCACCCCTCCACTTT. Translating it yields CACRSEGNSPLHF.

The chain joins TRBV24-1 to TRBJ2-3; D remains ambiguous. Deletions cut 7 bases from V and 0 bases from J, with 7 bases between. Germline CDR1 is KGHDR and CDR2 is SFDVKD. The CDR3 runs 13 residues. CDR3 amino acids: CATSRQSTDTQYF. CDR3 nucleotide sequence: TGTGCCACCAGCCGACAAAGCACAGATACGCAGTATTTT.

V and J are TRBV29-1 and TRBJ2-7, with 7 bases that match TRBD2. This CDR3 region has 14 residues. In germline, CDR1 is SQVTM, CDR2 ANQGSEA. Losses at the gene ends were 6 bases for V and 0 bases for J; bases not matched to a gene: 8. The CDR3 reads CSVLPGGISYEQYF. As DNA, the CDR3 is TGCAGCGTGCTCCCGGGAGGAATCTCCTACGAGCAGTACTTC.

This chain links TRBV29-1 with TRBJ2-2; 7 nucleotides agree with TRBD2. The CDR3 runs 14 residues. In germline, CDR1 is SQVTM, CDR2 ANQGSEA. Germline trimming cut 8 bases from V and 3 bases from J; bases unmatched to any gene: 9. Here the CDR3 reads CSSRVLADTGELFF. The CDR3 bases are TGCAGCTCTAGGGTGCTAGCGGACACCGGGGAGCTGTTTTTT.

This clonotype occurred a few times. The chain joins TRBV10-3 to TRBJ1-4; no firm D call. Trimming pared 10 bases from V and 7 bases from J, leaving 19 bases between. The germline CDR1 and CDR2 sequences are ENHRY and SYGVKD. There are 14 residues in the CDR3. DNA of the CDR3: TGTGCCACCCGGGAGATTGGGCTCGGTGAAAAACTGTTTTTT. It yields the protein CATREIGLGEKLFF.

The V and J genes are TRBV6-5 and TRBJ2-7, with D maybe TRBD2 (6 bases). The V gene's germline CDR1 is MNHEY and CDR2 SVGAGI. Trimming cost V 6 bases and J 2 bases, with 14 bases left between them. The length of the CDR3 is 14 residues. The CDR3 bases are TGTGCCAGCAGAGATGGTACGGGAGCCTACGAGCAGTACTTC. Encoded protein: CASRDGTGAYEQYF.

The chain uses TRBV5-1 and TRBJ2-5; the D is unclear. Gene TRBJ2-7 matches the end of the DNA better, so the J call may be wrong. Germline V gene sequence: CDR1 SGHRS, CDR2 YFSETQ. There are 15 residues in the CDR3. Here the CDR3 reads CASSLVASSNYEQYF. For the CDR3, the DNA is TGCGCCAGCAGCTTGGTGGCTAGTTCCAACTACGAGCAGTACTTC.

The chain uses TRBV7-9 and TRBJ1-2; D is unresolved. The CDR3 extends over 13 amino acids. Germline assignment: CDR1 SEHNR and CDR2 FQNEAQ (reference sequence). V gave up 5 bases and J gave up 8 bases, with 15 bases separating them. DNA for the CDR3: TGTGCCAGCAGCCATCCCAGAGGATACGGCTACACCTTC. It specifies CASSHPRGYGYTF.

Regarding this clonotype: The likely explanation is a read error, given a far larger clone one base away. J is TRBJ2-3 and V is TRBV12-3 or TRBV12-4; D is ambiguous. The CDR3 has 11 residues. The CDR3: CTSSRTDTQYF. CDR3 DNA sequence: TGTACCAGCAGCCGCACAGATACGCAGTATTTT.

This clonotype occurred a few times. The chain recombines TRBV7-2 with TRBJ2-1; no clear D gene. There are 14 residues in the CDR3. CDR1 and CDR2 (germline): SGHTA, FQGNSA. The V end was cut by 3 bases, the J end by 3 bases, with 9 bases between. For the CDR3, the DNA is TGTGCCAGCAGCTTGGTTGTGGGCTACAATGAGCAGTTCTTC. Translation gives CASSLVVGYNEQFF.

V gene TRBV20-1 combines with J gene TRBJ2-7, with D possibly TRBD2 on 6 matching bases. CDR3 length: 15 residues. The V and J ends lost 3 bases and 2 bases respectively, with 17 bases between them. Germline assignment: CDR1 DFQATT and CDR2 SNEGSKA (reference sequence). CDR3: CSASEAGRQTYEQYF. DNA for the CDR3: TGCAGTGCTAGCGAGGCGGGACGACAAACCTACGAGCAGTACTTC.

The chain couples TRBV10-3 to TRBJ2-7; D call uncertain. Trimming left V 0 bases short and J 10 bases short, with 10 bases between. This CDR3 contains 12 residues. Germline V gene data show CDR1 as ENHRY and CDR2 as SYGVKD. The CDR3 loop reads CAISESSSAQYF. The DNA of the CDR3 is TGTGCCATCAGTGAGTCTTCGTCAGCCCAGTACTTC.

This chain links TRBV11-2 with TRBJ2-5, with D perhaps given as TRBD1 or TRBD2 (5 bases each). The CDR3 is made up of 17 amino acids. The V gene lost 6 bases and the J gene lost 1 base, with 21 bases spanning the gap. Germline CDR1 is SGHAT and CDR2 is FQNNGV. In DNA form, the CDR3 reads TGTGCCAGCAGGTCTCCCCGGGACCCCAAGGTCCAAGAGACCCAGTACTTC. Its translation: CASRSPRDPKVQETQYF. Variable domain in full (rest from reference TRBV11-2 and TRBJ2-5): EAGVAQSPRYKIIEKRQSVAFWCNPISGHATLYWYQQILGQGPKLLIQFQNNGVVDDSQLPKDRFSAERLKGVDSTLKIQPAKLEDSAVYLCASRSPRDPKVQETQYFGPGTRLLVL.

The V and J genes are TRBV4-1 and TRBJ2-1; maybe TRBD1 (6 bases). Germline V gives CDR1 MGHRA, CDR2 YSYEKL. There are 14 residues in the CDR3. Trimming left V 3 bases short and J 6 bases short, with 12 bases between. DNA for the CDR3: TGCGCCAGCAGCCATGAACAGGGTTTCAATGAGCAGTTCTTC. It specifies CASSHEQGFNEQFF.

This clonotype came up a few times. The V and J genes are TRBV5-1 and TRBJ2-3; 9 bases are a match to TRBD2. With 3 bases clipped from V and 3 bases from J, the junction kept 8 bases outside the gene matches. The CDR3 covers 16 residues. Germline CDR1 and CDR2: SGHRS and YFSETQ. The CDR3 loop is CASSSTPSGRTDTQYF. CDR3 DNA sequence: TGCGCCAGCAGCTCCACTCCAAGCGGGAGGACAGATACGCAGTATTTT.

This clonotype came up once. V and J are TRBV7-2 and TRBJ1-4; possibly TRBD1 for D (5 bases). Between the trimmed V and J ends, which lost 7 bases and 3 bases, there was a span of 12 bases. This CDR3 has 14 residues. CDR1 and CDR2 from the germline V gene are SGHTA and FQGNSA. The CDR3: CASTPGGANEKLFF. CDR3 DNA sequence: TGTGCCAGCACCCCGGGGGGGGCTAATGAAAAACTGTTTTTT. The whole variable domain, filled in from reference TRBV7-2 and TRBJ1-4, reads GAGVSQSPSNKVTEKGKDVELRCDPISGHTALYWYRQSLGQGLEFLIYFQGNSAPDKSGLPSDRFSAERTGGSVSTLTIQRTQQEDSAVYLCASTPGGANEKLFFGSGTQLSVL.